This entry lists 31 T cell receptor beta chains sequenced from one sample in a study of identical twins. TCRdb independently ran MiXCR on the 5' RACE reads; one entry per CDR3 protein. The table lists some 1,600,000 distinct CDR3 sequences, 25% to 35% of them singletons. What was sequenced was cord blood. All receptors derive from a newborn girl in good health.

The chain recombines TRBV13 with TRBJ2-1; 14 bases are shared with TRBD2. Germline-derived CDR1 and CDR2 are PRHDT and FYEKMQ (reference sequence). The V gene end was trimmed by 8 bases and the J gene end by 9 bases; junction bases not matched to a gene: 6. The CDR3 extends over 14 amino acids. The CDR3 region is CASRLAGGRVEQFF. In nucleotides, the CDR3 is TGTGCCAGCCGACTAGCGGGGGGGCGTGTTGAGCAGTTCTTC.

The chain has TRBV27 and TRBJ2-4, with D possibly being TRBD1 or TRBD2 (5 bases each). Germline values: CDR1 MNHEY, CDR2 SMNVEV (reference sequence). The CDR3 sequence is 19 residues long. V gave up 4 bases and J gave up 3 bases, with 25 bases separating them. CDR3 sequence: CASSSRSASGGSDKNIQYF. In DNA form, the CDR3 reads TGTGCCAGCAGTTCGAGGTCCGCCTCTGGGGGTTCGGACAAAAACATTCAGTACTTC.

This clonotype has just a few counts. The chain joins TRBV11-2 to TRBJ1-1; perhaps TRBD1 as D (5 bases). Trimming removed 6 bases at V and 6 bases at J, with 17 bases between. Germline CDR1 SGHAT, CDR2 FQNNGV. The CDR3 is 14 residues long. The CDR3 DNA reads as TGTGCCAGCAGGAAAATTAGGGGAATCCCTGAAGCTTTCTTT. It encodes CASRKIRGIPEAFF.

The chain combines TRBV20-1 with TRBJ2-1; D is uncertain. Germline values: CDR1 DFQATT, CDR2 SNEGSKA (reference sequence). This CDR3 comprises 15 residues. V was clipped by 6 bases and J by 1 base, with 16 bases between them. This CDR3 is CSAFSRARSYNEQFF. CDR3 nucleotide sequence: TGCAGTGCCTTCAGCCGAGCGAGATCCTACAATGAGCAGTTCTTC.

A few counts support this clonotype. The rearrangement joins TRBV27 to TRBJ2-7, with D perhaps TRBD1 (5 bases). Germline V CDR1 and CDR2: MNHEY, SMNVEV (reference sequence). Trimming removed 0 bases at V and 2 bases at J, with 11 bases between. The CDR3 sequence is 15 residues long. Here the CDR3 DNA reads TGTGCCAGCAGTTTATCGTACAGGTCGCCCTACGAGCAGTACTTC. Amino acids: CASSLSYRSPYEQYF.

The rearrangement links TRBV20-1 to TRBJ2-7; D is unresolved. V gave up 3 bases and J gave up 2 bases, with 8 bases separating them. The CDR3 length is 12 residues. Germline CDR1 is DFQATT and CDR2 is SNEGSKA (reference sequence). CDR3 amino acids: CSARQEPYEQYF. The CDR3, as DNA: TGCAGTGCTAGGCAGGAGCCCTACGAGCAGTACTTC.

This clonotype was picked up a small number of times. The CDR3 spells CASSFSVWTVISNQPQHF. CDR3 nucleotide sequence: TGTGCCAGCAGCTTTTCGGTTTGGACGGTCATAAGCAATCAGCCCCAGCATTTT. The chain recombines TRBV7-8 with TRBJ1-5; no reliable D call. This CDR3 contains 18 residues. Trimming removed 3 bases at V and 1 base at J, with 19 bases between. Germline V gives CDR1 SGHVS, CDR2 FQNEAQ.

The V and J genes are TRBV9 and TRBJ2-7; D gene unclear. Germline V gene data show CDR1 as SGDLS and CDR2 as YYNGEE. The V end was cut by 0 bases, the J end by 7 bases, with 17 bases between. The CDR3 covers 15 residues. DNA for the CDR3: TGTGCCAGCAGCGTAGAAGGGCTAGAATACAATGAGCAGTACTTC. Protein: CASSVEGLEYNEQYF.

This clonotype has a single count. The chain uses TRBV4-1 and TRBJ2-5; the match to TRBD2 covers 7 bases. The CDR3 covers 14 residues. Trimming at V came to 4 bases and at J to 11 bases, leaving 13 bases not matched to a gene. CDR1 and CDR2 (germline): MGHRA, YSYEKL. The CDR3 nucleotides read TGCGCCAGCAGCCGAGGCGGACTAGACAATGAGCAGTACTTC. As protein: CASSRGGLDNEQYF.

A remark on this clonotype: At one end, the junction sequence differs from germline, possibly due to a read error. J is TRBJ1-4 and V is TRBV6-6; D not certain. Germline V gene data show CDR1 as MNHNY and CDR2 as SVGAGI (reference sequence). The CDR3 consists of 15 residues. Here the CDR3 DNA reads TGTGCCAGCAGTTACGAGGGCAGCCTTAATGAAAGACTGTTTTTT. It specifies CASSYEGSLNERLFF.

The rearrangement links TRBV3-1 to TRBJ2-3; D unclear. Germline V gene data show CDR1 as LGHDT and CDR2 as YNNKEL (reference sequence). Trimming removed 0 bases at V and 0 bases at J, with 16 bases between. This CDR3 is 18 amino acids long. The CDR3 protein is CASSQDGPVIGSTDTQYF. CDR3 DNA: TGTGCCAGCAGCCAAGATGGCCCGGTTATAGGGAGCACAGATACGCAGTATTTT.

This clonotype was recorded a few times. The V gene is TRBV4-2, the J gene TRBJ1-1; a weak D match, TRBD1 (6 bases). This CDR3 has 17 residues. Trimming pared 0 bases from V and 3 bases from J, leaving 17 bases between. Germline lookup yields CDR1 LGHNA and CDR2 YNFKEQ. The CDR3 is CASSQEEYRVWDTEAFF. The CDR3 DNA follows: TGTGCCAGCAGCCAAGAAGAGTACAGGGTCTGGGACACTGAAGCTTTCTTT.

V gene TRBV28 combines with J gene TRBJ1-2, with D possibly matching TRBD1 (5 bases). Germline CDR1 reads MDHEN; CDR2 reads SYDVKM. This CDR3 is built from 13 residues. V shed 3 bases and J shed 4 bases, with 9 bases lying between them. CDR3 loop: CASSFWQGYGYTF. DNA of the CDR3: TGTGCCAGCAGTTTTTGGCAGGGCTATGGCTACACCTTC.

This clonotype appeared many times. DNA of the CDR3: TGTGCCAGCAGTCAGGGGATTAGCTCCTACAATGAGCAGTTCTTC. The encoded protein is CASSQGISSYNEQFF. The V gene is TRBV28, the J gene TRBJ2-1; D possibly corresponds to TRBD1 (6 bases). This CDR3 is built from 15 residues. From germline, CDR1 is MDHEN and CDR2 SYDVKM. Between the trimmed V and J ends, which lost 5 bases and 0 bases, there was a span of 11 bases.

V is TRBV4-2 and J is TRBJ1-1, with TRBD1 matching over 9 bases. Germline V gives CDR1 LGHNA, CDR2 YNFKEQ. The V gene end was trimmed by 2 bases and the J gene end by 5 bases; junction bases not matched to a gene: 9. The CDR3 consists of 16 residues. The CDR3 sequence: CASSQSNRGRGTEAFF. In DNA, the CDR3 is TGTGCCAGCAGCCAATCCAACAGGGGGCGCGGGACTGAAGCTTTCTTT.

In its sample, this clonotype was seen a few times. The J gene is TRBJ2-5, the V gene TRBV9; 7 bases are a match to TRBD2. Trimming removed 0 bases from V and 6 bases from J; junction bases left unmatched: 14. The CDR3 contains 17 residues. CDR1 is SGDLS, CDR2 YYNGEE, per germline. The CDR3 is CASSVDSGKSSVKTQYF. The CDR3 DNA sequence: TGTGCCAGCAGCGTAGACAGCGGGAAGTCAAGTGTCAAGACCCAGTACTTC.

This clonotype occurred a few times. CDR3 nucleotide sequence: TGTGCCAGCAGCCAAGAAGGGGAGGGAGGAGAAAAACTGTTTTTT. Its translation: CASSQEGEGGEKLFF. The chain is built from TRBV4-2 and TRBJ1-4, with D maybe TRBD1 (5 bases). This CDR3 is 15 amino acids long. Trimming left V 0 bases short and J 8 bases short, with 13 bases between. Germline assignment: CDR1 LGHNA and CDR2 YNFKEQ.

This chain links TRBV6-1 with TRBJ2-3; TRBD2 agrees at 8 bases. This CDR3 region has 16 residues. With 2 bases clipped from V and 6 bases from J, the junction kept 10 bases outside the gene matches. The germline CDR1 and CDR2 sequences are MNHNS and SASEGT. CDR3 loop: CASSESTSALFDTQYF. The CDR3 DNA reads TGTGCCAGCAGTGAATCGACTAGCGCCCTTTTCGATACGCAGTATTTT.

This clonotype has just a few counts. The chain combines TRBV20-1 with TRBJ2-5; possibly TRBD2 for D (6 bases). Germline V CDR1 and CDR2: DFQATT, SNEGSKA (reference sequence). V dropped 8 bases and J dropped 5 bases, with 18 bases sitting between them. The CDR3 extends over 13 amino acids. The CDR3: CSPSASVKETQYF. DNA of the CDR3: TGCAGTCCCAGTGCTAGCGTAAAGGAGACCCAGTACTTC.

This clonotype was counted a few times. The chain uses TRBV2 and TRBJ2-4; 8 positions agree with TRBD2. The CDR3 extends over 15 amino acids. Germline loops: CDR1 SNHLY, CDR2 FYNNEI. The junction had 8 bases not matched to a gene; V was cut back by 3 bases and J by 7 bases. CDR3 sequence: CASSDGTRVRNIQYF. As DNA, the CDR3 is TGTGCCAGCAGTGACGGGACTAGAGTCCGTAACATTCAGTACTTC.

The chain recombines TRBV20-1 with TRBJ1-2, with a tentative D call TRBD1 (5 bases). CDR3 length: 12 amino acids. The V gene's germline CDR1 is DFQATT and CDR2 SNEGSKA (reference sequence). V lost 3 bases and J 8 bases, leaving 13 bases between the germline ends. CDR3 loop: CSASSGKGGYTF. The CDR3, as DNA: TGCAGTGCTAGTTCTGGGAAGGGGGGCTACACCTTC.

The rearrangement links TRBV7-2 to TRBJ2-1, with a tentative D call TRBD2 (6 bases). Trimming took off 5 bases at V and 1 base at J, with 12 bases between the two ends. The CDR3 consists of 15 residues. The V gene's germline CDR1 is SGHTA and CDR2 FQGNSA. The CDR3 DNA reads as TGTGCCAGCAGCCGATCGGCGGGGTCCTACAATGAGCAGTTCTTC. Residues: CASSRSAGSYNEQFF.

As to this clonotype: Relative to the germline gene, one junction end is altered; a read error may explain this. The CDR3 loop is CASSAGQSNYSYTF. CDR3 DNA: TGTGCCAGCAGCGCGGGACAGTCTAACTATAGCTACACCTTC. The chain joins TRBV7-9 to TRBJ1-2; 7 bases map to TRBD1. Germline lookup yields CDR1 SEHNR and CDR2 FQNEAQ (reference sequence). The CDR3 loop spans 14 amino acids.

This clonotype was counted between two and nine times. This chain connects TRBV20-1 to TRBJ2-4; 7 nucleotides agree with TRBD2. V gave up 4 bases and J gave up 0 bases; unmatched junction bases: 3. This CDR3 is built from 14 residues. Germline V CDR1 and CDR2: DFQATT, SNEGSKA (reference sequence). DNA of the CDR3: TGCAGTGCTACGCTAGCGGTAGCCAAAAACATTCAGTACTTC. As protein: CSATLAVAKNIQYF.

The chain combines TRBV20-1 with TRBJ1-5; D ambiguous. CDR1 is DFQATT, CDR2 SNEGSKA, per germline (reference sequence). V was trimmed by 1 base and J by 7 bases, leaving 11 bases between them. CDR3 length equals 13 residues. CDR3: CSARGTAGQPQHF. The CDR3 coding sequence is TGCAGTGCTAGAGGGACCGCAGGACAGCCCCAGCATTTT.

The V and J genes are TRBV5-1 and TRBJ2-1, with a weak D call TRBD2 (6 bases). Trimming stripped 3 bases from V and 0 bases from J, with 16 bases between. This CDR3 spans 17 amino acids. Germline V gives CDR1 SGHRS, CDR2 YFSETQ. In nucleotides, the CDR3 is TGCGCCAGCAGCTCCAAAGTTGGGGGGAACTCCTACAATGAGCAGTTCTTC. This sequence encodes CASSSKVGGNSYNEQFF. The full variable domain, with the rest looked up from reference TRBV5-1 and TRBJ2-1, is KAGVTQTPRYLIKTRGQQVTLSCSPISGHRSVSWYQQTPGQGLQFLFEYFSETQRNKGNFPGRFSGRQFSNSRSEMNVSTLELGDSALYLCASSSKVGGNSYNEQFFGPGTRLTVL.

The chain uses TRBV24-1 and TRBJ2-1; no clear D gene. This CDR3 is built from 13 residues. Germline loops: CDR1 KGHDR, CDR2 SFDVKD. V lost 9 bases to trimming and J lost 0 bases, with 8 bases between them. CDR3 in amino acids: CATERDSYNEQFF. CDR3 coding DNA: TGTGCCACCGAAAGGGACTCCTACAATGAGCAGTTCTTC.

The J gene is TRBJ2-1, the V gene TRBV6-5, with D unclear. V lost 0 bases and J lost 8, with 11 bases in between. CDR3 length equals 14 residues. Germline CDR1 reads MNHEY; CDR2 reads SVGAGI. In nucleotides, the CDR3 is TGTGCCAGCAGTTACTCGAATCTGGTGGATGAGCAGTTCTTC. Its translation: CASSYSNLVDEQFF.

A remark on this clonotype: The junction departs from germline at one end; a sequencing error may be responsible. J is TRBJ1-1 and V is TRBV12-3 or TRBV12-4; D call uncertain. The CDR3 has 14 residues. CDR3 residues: CASSFLIPKTESFF. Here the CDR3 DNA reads TGTGCCAGCAGTTTTTTGATCCCTAAAACTGAATCTTTCTTT.

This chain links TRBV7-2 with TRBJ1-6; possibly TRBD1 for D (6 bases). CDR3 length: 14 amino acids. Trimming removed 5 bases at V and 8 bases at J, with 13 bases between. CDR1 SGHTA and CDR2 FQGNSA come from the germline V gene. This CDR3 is CASSQPDRDSPLHF. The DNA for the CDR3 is TGTGCCAGCAGCCAACCGGACAGAGATTCACCCCTCCACTTT.

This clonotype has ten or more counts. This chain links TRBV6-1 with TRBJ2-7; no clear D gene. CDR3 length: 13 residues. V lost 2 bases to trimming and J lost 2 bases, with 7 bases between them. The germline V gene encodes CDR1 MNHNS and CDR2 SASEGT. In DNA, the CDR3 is TGTGCCAGCAGTGAACCGGGTCCCTACGAGCAGTACTTC. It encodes CASSEPGPYEQYF.